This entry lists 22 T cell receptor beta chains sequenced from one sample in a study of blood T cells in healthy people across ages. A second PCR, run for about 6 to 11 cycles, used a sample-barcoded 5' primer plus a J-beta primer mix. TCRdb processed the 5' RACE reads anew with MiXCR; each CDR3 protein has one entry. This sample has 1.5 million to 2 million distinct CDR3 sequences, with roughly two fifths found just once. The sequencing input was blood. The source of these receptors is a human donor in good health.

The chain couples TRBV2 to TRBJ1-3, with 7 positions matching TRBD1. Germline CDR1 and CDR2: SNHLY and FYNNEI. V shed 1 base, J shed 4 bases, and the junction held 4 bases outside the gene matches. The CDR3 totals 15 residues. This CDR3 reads CASSEEGAVGNTIYF. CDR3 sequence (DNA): TGTGCCAGCAGTGAAGAGGGGGCGGTCGGAAACACCATATATTTT.

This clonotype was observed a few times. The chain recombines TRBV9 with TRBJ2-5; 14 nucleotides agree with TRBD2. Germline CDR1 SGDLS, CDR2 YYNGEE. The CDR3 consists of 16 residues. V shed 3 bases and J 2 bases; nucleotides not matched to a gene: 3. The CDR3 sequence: CASSEGLAGAQETQYF. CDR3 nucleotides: TGTGCCAGCAGCGAGGGACTAGCGGGGGCACAAGAGACCCAGTACTTC.

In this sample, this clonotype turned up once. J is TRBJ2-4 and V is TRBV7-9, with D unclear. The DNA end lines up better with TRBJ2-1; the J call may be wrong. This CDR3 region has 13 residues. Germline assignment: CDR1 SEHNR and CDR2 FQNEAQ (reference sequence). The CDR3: CASSRIAKNIQFF. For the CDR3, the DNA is TGTGCCAGCAGTCGAATAGCCAAAAACATTCAGTTCTTC.

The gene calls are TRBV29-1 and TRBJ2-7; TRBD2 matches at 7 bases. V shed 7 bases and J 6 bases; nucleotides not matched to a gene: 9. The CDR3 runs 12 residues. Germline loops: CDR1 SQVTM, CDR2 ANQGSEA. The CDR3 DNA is TGCAGCGCTAGACGGGGAGGGGTCGAGCAGTACTTC. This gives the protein CSARRGGVEQYF.

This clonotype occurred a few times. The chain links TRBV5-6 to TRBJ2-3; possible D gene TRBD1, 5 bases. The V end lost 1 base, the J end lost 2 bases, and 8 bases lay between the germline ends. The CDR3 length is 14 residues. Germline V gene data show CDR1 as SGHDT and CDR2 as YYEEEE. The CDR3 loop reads CASSLLDNTDTQYF. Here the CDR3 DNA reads TGTGCCAGCAGCTTGTTGGACAACACAGATACGCAGTATTTT.

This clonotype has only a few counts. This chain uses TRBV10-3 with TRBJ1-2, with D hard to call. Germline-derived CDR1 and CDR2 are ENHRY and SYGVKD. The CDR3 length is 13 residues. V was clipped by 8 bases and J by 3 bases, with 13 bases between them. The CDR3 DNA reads TGTGCCATCGGGGAGATTCCGGACTATGGCTACACCTTC. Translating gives CAIGEIPDYGYTF.

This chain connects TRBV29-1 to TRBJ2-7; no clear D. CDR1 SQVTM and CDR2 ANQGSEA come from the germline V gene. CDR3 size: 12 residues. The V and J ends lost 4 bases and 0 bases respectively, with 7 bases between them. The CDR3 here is CSVVAFSYEQYF. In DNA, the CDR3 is TGCAGCGTTGTCGCCTTCTCCTACGAGCAGTACTTC.

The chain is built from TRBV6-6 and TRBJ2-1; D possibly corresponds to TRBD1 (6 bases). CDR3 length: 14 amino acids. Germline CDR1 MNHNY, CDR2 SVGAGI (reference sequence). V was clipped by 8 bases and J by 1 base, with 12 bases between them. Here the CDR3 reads CASAAQGSYNEQFF. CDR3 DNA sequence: TGTGCCAGCGCCGCACAGGGATCCTACAATGAGCAGTTCTTC.

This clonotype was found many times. The CDR3 loop reads CSVDGQGSSYEQYF. CDR3 nucleotide sequence: TGCAGCGTTGACGGGCAGGGGAGTTCCTACGAGCAGTACTTC. This chain connects TRBV29-1 to TRBJ2-7; D is perhaps TRBD1 (6 bases). CDR3 length equals 14 residues. V lost 3 bases and J lost 1, with 13 bases in between. Germline V gene lookup returns CDR1 SQVTM and CDR2 ANQGSEA.

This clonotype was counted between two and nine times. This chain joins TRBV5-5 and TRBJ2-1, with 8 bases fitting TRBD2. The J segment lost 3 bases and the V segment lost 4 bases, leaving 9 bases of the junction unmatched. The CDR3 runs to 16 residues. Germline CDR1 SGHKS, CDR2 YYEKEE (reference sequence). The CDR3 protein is CASSVTRAGDYNEQFF. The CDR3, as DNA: TGTGCCAGCAGCGTGACACGAGCGGGGGACTACAATGAGCAGTTCTTC.

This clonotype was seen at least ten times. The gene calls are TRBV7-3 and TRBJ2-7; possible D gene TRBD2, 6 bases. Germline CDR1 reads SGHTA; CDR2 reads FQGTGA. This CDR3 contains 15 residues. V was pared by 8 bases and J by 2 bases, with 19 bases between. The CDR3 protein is CASGPVRGITYEQYF. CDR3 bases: TGTGCCAGCGGCCCCGTTCGGGGGATAACCTACGAGCAGTACTTC.

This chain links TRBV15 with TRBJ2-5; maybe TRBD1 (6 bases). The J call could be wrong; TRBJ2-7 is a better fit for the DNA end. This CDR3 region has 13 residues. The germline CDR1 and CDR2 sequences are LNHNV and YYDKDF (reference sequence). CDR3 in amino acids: CATSTSSRGEQYF. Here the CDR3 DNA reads TGTGCCACCAGCACGTCAAGCAGGGGCGAGCAGTACTTC.

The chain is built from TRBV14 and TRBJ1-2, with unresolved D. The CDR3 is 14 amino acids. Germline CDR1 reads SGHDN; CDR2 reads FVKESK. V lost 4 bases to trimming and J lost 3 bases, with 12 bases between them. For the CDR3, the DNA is TGTGCCAGCAGCCGTCGGGAGATGCACTATGGCTACACCTTC. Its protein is CASSRREMHYGYTF.

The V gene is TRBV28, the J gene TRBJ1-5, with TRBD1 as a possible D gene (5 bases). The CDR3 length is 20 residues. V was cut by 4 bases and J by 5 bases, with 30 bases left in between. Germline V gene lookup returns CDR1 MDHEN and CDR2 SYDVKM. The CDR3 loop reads CASSSRMLGTTILLHQPQHF. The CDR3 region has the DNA TGTGCCAGCAGTTCACGTATGTTAGGGACGACGATCCTTCTACATCAGCCCCAGCATTTT.

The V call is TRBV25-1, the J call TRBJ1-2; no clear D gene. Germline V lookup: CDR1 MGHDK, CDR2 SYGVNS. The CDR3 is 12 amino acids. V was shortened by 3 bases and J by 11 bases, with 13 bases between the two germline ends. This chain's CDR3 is CASSDERDKYTF. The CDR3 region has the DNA TGTGCCAGCAGTGACGAACGGGATAAGTACACCTTC.

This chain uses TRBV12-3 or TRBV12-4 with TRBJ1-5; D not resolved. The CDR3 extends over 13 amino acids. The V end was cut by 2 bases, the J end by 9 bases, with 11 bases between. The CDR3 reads CASSLSAAGPQHF. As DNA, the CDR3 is TGTGCCAGCAGTTTATCGGCGGCAGGGCCCCAGCATTTT.

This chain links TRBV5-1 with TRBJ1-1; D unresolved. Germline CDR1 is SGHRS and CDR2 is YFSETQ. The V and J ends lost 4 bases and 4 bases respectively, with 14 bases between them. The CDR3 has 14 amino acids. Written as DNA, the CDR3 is TGCGCCAGCAGCCACATAGGAGTGTCCACTGAAGCTTTCTTT. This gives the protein CASSHIGVSTEAFF.

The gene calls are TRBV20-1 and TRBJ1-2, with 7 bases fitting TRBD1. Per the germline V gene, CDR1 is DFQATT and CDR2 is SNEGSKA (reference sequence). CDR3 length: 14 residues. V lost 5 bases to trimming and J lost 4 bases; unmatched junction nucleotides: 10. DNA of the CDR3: TGCAGTGCTCCCGCCGACAGGGACCTCTATGGCTACACCTTC. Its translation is CSAPADRDLYGYTF.

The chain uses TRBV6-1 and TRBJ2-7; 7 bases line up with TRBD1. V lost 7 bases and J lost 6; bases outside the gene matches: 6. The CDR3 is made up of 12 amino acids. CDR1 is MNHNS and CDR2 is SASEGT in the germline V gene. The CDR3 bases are TGTGCCAGCAATACAGGGGTGAGCGAGCAGTACTTC. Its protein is CASNTGVSEQYF.

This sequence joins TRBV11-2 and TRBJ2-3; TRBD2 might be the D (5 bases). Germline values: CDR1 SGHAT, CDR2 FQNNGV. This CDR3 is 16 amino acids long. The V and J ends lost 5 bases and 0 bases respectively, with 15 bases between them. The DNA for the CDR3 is TGTGCCAGCAGCATCCGAAAACTAGATAGCACAGATACGCAGTATTTT. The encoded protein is CASSIRKLDSTDTQYF. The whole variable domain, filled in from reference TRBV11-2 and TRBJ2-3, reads EAGVAQSPRYKIIEKRQSVAFWCNPISGHATLYWYQQILGQGPKLLIQFQNNGVVDDSQLPKDRFSAERLKGVDSTLKIQPAKLEDSAVYLCASSIRKLDSTDTQYFGPGTRLTVL.

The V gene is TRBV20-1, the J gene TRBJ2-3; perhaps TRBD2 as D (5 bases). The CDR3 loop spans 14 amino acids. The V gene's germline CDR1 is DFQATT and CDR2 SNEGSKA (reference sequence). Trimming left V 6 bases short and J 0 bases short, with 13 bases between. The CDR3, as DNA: TGCAGTGCCCTTGGGAGCTATAGCACAGATACGCAGTATTTT. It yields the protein CSALGSYSTDTQYF.

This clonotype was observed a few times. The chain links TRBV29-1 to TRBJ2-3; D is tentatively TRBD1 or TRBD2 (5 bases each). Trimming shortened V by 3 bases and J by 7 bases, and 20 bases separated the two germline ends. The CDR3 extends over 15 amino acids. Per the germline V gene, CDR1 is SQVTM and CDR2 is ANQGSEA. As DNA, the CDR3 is TGCAGCGTTGAGGGTGGGACCGGAGAGCTGCATACGCAGTATTTT. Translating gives CSVEGGTGELHTQYF.